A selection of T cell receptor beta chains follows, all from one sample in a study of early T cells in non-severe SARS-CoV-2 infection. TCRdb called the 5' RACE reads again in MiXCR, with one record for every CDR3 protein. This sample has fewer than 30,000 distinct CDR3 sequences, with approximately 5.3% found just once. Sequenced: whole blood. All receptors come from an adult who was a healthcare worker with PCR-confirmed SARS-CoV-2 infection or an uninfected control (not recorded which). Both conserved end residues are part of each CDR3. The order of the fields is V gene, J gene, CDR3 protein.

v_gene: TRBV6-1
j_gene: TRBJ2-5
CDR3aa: CATTRLGQRETQYF

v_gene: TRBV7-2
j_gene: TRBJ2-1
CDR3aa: CASSPARGEQFF

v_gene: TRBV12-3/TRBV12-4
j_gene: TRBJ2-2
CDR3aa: CASSPQTDTGELFF

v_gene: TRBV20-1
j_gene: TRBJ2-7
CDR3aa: CSALDYEQYF

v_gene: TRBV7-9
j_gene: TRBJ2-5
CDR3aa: CATPEILPRVGETQYF

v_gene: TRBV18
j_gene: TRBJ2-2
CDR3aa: CASSSMSGASGTGELFF

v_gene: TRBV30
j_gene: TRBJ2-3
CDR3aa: CAWSAGTGGTDTQYF

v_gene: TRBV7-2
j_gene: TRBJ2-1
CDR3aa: CASSSQGARGNEQFF

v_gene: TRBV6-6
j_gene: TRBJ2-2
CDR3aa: CASSDLAGGIGELFF

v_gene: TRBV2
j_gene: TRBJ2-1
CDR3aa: CASRRQGDNEQFF

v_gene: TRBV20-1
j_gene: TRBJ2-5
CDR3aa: CSALASQETQYF

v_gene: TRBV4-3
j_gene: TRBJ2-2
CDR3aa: CASSQDFGGRDGELFF

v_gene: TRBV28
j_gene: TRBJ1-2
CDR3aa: CASSLGGAHMYGYTF

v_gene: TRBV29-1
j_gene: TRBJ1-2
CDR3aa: CSVLTGGDGYTF

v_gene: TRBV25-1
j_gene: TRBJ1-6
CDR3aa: CASSETWDRDSPLHF

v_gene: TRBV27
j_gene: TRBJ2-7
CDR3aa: CASSLRGGRYSPEQYF

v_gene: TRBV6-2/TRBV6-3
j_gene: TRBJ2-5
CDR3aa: CASSSTGVETQYF

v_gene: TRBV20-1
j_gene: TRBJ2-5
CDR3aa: CSANPGPSYQETQYF

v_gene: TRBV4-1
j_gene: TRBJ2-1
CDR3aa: CASSRLAGTSGRAAQSSSYNEQFF

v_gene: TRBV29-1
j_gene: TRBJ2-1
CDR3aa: CSAAGGSSYNEQFF

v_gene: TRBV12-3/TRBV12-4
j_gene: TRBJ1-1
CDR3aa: CASRYSGGSTEAFF

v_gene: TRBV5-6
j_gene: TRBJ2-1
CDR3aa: CASNQPGQGSRNEQFF

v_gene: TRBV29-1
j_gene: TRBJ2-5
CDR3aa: CSVVRQHQETQYF

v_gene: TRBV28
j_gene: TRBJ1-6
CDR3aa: CASSFGRGRSPLHF

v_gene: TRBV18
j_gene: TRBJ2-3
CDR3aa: CASSPSPLGTTDTQYF

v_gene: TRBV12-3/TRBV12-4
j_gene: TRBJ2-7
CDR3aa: CASSFERGDSYEQYF

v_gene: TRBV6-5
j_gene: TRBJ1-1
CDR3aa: CASSSNAGVNTEAFF

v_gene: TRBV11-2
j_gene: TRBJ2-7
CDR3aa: CASSTVGDQYF

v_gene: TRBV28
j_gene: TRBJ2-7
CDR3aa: CASSRPSALGEQYF

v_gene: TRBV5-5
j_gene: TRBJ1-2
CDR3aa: CASSSGTGGAPNGYTF

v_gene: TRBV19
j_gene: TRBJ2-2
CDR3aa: CASSGAGVSTGELFF

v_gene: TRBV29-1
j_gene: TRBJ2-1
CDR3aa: CSVESWAGGGEQFF

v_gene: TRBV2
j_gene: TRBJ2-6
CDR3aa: CASSNEKGQGTSGANVLTF

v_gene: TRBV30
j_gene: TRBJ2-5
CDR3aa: CAWSTSYETQYF

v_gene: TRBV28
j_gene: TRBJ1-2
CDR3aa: CASSFNRGNYGYTF

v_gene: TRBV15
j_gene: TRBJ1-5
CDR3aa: CATSRDGGTFQPQHF

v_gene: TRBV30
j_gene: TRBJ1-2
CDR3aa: CAWSEGDGLYGYTF

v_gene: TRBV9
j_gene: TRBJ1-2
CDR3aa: CASSFRDRPIDGYTF

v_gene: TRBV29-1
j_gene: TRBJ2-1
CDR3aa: CSVEGESGRADEQFF

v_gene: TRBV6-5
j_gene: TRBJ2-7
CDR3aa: CASTLGQASYEQYF

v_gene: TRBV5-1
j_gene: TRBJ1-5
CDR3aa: CASAPDSRNQPQHF

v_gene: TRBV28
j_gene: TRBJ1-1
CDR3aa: CASSLTSWTEAFF

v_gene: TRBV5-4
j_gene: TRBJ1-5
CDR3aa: CASSFCNPQHF

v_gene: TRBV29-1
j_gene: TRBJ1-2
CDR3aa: CSAVEGPNYGYTF